This is a list of T cell receptor beta chains from one sample in a study of tumor-infiltrating lymphocytes in primary liver carcinoma. TCRdb re-derived calls from the multiplex PCR reads in MiXCR, one entry per CDR3 protein. Here the sample spans over 25,000 distinct CDR3 sequences, about three quarters being singletons. Material for sequencing was liver tumor tissue from sampling region 3. All receptors come from a man aged 35-49 years with primary liver carcinoma and hepatitis B virus infection. Each CDR3 is given with its conserved first and last residue. A D gene is named only where the DNA matches it firmly. Clone sizes are given selectively: once, few, many, or a class where the clone is expanded.

>NA|TRBJ2-2|14|NA|TRBV6-1
TGTGCCAGCAAGGGGACTGGGAACACCGGGGAGCTGTTTTTT
CASKGTGNTGELFF
>NA|TRBJ2-1|14|NA|TRBV7-9
TGTGCCAGCGGCGCGAGACATGGCCACAATGAGCAGTTCTTC
CASGARHGHNEQFF
>TRBD2|TRBJ2-3|16|medium-sized|TRBV6-5
TGTGCCAGCAGTCCATCTTGGGCGGGAGGAGGAGATACGCAGTATTTT
CASSPSWAGGGDTQYF
>NA|TRBJ2-2|15|NA|TRBV6-5
TGTGCCGGCAGTTACGCAGTGGACGGCACTGGGGAGCTGTTTTTT
CAGSYAVDGTGELFF
>NA|TRBJ2-1|17|once|TRBV5-4
TGTGCCAACAGCTTGGGCGAGGCTTCGCCCATCTACAATGAGCAGTTCTTC
CANSLGEASPIYNEQFF
>TRBD2|TRBJ2-3|19|NA|TRBV4-1
TGCGCCAGCAGACAATCAAACCAAGGTTTAGCGGGCCCCCGGGATACGCAGTATTTT
CASRQSNQGLAGPRDTQYF
>NA|TRBJ2-1|14|NA|TRBV24-1
TGTGCCACCAGTGACCCGCCCAGGGCCAATGAGCAGTTCTTC
CATSDPPRANEQFF
>TRBD1|TRBJ2-7|16|NA|TRBV6-5
TGTGCCAGCAGACCCGGACAGGCAGCATCCTATTACGCGCAGTACTTC
CASRPGQAASYYAQYF
>NA|TRBJ1-2|17|NA|TRBV12-3/TRBV12-4
TGTTCCATCAGTTCTGGGGGACCGGGGCAGAAAGTCTATGGCTACACCTTC
CSISSGGPGQKVYGYTF
>NA|TRBJ1-4|14|many|TRBV11-2
TGTGCCAGCAGCTTAGAGGTTGGGGACGAAAAACTGTTTTTT
CASSLEVGDEKLFF
>NA|TRBJ2-7|15|NA|TRBV28
TGTGCCAGAAGTAAGGGGACATGGGGGCCCTACGAGCAGTACTTC
CARSKGTWGPYEQYF
>NA|TRBJ2-1|17|NA|TRBV7-9
TGTGTCAGCAGCTTGCCATATCAGGGGCCTAAAGCAAATGAGCAGTTCTTC
CVSSLPYQGPKANEQFF
>NA|TRBJ2-1|12|NA|TRBV29-1
TGCAGCGTTGTTCCCTTGGGCAATGAGCAGTTCTTC
CSVVPLGNEQFF
>NA|TRBJ2-7|14|NA|TRBV11-2
TGCGCCAGCTGCTTAGATCTGGGTGGATGGGAGCAGTACTTC
CASCLDLGGWEQYF
>NA|TRBJ2-7|17|NA|TRBV5-5
TGTGCCAGCAGCTTGGAGCAACACCTGACTCGACCCTGCGAGCAATACTTC
CASSLEQHLTRPCEQYF
>NA|TRBJ2-1|13|NA|TRBV5-1
TGCGCCAACAACATCCATTGGGCGGGGGAGCAGTTCTTC
CANNIHWAGEQFF